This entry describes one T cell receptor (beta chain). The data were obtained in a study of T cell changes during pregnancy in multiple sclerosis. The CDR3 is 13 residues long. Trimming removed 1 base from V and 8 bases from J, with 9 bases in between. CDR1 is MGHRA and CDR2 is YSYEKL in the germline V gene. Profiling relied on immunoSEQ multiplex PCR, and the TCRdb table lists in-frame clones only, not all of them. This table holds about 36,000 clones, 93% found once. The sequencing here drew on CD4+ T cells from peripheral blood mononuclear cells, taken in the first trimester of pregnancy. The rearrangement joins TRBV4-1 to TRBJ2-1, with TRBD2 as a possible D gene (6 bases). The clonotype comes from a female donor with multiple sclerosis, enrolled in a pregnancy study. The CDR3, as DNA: TGCGCCAGCAGCCAAGGGAGGGCGGATGAGCAGTTCTTC. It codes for CASSQGRADEQFF.